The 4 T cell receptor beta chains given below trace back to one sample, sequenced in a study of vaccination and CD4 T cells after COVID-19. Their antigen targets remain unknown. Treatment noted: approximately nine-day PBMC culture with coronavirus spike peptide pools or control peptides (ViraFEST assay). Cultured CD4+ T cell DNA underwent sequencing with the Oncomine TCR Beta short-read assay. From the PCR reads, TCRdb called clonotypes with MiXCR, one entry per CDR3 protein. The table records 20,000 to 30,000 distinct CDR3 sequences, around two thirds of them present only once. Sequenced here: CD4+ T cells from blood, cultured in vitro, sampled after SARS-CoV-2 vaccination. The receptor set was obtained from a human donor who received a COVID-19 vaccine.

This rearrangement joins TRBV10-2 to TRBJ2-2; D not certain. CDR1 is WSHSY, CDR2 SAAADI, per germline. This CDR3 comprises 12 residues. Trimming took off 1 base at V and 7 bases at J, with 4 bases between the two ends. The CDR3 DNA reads TGCGCCAGCAGTGAGTGGGACGGGGAGCTGTTTTTT. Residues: CASSEWDGELFF.

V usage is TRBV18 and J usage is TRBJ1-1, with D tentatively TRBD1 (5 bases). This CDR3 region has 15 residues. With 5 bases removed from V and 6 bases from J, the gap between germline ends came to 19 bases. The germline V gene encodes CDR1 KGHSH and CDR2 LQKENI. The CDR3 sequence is CASSTLRQGGAEAFF. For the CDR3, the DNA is TGTGCCAGCTCAACTTTGAGGCAGGGTGGAGCTGAAGCTTTCTTT.

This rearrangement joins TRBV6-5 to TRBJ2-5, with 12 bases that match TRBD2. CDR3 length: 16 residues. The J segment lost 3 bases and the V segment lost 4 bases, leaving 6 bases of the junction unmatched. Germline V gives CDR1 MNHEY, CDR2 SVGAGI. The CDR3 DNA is TGTGCCAGCAGTTCTCGGACTAGCGGGGTCAAAGAGACCCAGTACTTC. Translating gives CASSSRTSGVKETQYF.

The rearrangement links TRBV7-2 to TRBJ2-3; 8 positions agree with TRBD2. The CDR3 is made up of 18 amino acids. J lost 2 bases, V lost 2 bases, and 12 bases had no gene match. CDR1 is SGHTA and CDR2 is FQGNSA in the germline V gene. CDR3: CASSLRRAGGEITDTQYF. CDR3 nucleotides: TGTGCCAGCAGCTTAAGGCGGGCCGGGGGGGAAATCACAGATACGCAGTATTTT. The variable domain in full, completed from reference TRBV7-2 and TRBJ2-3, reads GAGVSQSPSNKVTEKGKDVELRCDPISGHTALYWYRQSLGQGLEFLIYFQGNSAPDKSGLPSDRFSAERTGGSVSTLTIQRTQQEDSAVYLCASSLRRAGGEITDTQYFGPGTRLTVL.